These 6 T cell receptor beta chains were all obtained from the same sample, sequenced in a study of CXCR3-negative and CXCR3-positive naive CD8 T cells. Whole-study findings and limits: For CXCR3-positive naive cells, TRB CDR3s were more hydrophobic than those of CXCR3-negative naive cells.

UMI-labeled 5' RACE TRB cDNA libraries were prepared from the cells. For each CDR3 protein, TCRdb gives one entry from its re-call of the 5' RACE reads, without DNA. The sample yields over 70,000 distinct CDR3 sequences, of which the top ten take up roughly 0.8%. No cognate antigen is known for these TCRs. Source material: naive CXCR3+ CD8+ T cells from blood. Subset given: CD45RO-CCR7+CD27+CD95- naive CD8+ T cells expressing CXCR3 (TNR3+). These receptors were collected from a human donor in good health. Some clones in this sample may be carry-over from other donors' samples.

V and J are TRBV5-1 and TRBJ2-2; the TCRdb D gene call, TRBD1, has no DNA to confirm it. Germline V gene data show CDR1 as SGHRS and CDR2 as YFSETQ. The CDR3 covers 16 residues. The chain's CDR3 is CASSLVEQGVTGELFF. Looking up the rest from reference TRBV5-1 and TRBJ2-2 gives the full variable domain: KAGVTQTPRYLIKTRGQQVTLSCSPISGHRSVSWYQQTPGQGLQFLFEYFSETQRNKGNFPGRFSGRQFSNSRSEMNVSTLELGDSALYLCASSLVEQGVTGELFFGEGSRLTVL.

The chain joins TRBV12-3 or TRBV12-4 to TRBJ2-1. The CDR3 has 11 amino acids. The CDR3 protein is CASSFSLEQFF.

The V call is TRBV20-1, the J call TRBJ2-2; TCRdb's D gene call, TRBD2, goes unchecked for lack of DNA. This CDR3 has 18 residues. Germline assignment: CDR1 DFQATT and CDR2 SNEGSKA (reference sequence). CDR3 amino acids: CSARDPMASGGYTGELFF.

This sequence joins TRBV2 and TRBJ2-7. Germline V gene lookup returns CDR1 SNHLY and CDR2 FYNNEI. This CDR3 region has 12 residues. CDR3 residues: CASEDISYEQYF.

The chain's CDR3 is CASSPGLSSYNEQFF. This chain joins TRBV28 and TRBJ2-1; TCRdb's D call of TRBD2 is untestable without DNA. The CDR3 consists of 15 residues. Germline loops: CDR1 MDHEN, CDR2 SYDVKM. Combining the CDR3 with reference TRBV28 and TRBJ2-1 gives the whole variable domain DVKVTQSSRYLVKRTGEKVFLECVQDMDHENMFWYRQDPGLGLRLIYFSYDVKMKEKGDIPEGYSVSREKKERFSLILESASTNQTSMYLCASSPGLSSYNEQFFGPGTRLTVL.

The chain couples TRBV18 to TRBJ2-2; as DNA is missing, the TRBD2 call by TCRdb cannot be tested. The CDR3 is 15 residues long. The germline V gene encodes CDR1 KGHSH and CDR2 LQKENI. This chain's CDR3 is CASSPPTSAAGELFF.